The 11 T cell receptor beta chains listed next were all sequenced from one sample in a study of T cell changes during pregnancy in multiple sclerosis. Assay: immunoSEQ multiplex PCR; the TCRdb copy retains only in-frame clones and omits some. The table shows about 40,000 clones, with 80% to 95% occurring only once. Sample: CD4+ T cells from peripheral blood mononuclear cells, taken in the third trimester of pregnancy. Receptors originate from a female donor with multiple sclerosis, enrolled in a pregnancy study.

CDR3 in amino acids: CASSSLVSYNEQFF. CDR3 sequence (DNA): TGTGCCAGCAGCTCCCTAGTGTCCTACAATGAGCAGTTCTTC. This chain links TRBV11-1 with TRBJ2-1; D remains ambiguous. Per germline, CDR1 SGHAT and CDR2 FQDESV (reference sequence). V lost 4 bases and J 1 base, leaving 8 bases between the germline ends. The CDR3 has 14 amino acids. The full variable domain, its missing parts supplied by reference TRBV11-1 and TRBJ2-1, is EAEVAQSPRYKITEKSQAVAFWCDPISGHATLYWYRQILGQGPELLVQFQDESVVDDSQLPKDRFSAERLKGVDSTLKIQPAELGDSAMYLCASSSLVSYNEQFFGPGTRLTVL.

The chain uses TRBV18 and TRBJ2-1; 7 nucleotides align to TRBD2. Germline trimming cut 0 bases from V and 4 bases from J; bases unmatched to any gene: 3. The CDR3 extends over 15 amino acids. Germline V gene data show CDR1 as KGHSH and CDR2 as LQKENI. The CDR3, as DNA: TGTGCCAGCTCACCACCAGCGGGACGATACAATGAGCAGTTCTTC. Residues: CASSPPAGRYNEQFF.

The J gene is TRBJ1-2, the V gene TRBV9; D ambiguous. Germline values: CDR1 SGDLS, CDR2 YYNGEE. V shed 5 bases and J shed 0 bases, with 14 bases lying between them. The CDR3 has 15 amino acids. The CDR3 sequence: CASSRENQANYGYTF. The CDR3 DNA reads TGTGCCAGCAGTCGGGAGAACCAGGCTAACTATGGCTACACCTTC. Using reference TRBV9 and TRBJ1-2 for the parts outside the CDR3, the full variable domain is DSGVTQTPKHLITATGQRVTLRCSPRSGDLSVYWYQQSLDQGLQFLIQYYNGEERAKGNILERFSAQQFPDLHSELNLSSLELGDSALYFCASSRENQANYGYTFGSGTRLTVV.

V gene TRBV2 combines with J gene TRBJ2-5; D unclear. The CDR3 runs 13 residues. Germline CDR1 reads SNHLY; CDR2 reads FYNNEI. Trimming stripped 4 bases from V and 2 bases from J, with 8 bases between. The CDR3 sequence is CASSGGTQETQYF. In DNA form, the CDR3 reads TGTGCCAGCAGTGGCGGAACTCAAGAGACCCAGTACTTC.

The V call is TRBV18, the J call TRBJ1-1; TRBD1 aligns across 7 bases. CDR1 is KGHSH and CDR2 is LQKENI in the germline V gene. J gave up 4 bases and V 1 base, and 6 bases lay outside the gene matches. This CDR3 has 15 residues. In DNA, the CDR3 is TGTGCCAGCTCACCACGTCAGGGGGTGGTCACTGAAGCTTTCTTT. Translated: CASSPRQGVVTEAFF.

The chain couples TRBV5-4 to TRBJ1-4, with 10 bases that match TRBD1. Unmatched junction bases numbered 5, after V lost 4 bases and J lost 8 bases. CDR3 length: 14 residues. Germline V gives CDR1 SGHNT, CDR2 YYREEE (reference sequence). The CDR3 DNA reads TGTGCCAGCAGCAAGGACAGGGGGAGGGAAAAACTGTTTTTT. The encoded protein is CASSKDRGREKLFF.

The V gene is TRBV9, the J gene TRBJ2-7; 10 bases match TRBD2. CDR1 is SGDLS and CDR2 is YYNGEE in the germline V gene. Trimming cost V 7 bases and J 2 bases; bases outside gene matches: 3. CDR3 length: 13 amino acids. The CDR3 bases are TGTGCCAGCGGTAGCGGGAGGACCTACGAGCAGTACTTC. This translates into CASGSGRTYEQYF.

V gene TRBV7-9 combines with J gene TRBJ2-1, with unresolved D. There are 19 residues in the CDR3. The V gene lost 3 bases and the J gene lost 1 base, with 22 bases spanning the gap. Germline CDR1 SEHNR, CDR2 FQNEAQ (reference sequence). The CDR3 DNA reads TGTGCCAGCAGCTTGGTTGGGCAGGCTTACCCTTCATCCTACAATGAGCAGTTCTTC. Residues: CASSLVGQAYPSSYNEQFF. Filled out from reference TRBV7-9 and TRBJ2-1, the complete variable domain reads DTGVSQNPRHKITKRGQNVTFRCDPISEHNRLYWYRQTLGQGPEFLTYFQNEAQLEKSRLLSDRFSAERPKGSFSTLEIQRTEQGDSAMYLCASSLVGQAYPSSYNEQFFGPGTRLTVL.

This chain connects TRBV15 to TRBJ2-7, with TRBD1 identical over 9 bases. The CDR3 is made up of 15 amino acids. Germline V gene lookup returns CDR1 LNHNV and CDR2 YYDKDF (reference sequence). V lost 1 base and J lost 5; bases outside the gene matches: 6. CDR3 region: CATSRAGTGLHEQYF. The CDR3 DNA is TGTGCCACCAGCAGAGCCGGGACAGGGCTCCACGAGCAGTACTTC.

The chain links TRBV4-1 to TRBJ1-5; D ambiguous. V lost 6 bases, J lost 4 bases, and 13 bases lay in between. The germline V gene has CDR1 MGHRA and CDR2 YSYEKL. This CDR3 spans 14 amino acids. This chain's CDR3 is CASRQPGSNQPQHF. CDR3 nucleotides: TGCGCCAGCAGACAACCCGGTTCGAATCAGCCCCAGCATTTT.

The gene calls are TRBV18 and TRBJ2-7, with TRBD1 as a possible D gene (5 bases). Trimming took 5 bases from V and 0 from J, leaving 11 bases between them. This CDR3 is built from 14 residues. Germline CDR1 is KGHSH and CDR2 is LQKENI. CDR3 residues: CASSVTRDSYEQYF. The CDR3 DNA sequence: TGTGCCAGCTCAGTGACCAGGGACTCCTACGAGCAGTACTTC.